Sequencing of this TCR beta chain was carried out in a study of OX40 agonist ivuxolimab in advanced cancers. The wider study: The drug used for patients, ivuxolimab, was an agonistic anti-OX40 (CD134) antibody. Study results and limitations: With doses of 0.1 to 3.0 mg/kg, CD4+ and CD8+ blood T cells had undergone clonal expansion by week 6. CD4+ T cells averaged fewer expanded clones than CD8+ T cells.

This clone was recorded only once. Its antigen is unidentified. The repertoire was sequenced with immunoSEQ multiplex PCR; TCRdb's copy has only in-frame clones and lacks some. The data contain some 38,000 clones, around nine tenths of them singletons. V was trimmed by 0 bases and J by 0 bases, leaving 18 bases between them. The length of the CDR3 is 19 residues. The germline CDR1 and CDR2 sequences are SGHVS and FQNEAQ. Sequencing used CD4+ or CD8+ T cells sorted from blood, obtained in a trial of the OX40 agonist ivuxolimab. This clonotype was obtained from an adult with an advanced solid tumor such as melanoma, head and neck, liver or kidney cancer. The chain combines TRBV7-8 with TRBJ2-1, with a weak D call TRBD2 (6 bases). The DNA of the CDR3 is TGTGCCAGCAGCTTAGCGGGATATGAGGGACTGAGCTCCTACAATGAGCAGTTCTTC. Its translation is CASSLAGYEGLSSYNEQFF. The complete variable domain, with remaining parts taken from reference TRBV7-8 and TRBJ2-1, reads GAGVSQSPRYKVAKRGQDVALRCDPISGHVSLFWYQQALGQGPEFLTYFQNEAQLDKSGLPSDRFFAERPEGSVSTLKIQRTQQEDSAVYLCASSLAGYEGLSSYNEQFFGPGTRLTVL.